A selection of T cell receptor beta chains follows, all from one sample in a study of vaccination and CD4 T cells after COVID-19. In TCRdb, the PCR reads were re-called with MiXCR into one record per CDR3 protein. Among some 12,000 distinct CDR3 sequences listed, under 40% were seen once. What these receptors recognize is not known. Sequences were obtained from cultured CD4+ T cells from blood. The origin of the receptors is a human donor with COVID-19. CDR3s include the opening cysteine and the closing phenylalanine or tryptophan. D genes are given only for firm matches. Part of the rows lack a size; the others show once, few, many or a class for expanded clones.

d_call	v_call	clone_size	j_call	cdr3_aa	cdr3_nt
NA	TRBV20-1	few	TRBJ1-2	CSAREASTPYGYTF	TGCAGTGCTAGGGAGGCGAGCACGCCCTATGGCTACACCTTC
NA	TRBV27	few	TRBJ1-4	CASSPYGFEKLFF	TGTGCCAGCAGTCCATATGGATTTGAAAAACTGTTTTTT
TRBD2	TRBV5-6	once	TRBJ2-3	CASSFGTSGGNAKSDTQYF	TGTGCCAGCAGCTTTGGGACAAGCGGGGGGAATGCCAAGTCAGATACGCAGTATTTT
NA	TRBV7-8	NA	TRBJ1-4	CASSLAGHATNEKLFF	TGTGCCAGCAGCTTAGCGGGGCACGCAACTAATGAAAAACTGTTTTTT
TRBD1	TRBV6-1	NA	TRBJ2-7	CASTDGGQGRWYF	TGTGCCAGCACCGACGGGGGACAGGGACGATGGTACTTC
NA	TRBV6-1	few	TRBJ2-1	CASYKWGDPNEQFF	TGTGCCAGCTATAAATGGGGGGACCCCAATGAGCAGTTCTTC
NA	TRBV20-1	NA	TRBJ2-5	CSASRREETQYF	TGCAGTGCTAGTCGCCGAGAAGAGACCCAGTACTTC
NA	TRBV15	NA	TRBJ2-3	CATSARSGRGYTDTQYF	TGTGCCACCAGCGCCCGATCAGGGCGGGGCTACACAGATACGCAGTATTTT
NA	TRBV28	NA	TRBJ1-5	CASTKLGWGKGQPQHF	TGTGCCAGCACCAAATTAGGGTGGGGGAAGGGGCAGCCCCAGCATTTT
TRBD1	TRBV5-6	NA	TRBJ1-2	CASSFPRGDYGYTF	TGTGCCAGCAGCTTTCCCAGGGGGGACTATGGCTACACCTTC
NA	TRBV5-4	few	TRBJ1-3	CASSPVGGSGNTIYF	TGTGCCAGCAGTCCCGTCGGGGGGTCTGGAAACACCATATATTTT
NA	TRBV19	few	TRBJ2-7	CASSPDAYEQYF	TGTGCCAGTAGCCCCGATGCCTACGAGCAGTACTTC
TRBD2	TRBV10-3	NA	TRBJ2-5	CAISPSGGTQYF	TGTGCCATCAGCCCTAGCGGGGGGACCCAGTACTTC
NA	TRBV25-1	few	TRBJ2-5	CASSTREFGTQYF	TGTGCCAGCAGTACCAGGGAATTTGGGACCCAGTACTTC
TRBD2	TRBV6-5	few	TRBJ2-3	CASSYSPGLAGGRSTDTQYF	TGTGCCAGCAGTTACTCGCCCGGACTAGCGGGGGGGCGTAGCACAGATACGCAGTATTTT
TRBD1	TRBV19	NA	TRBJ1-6	CASTQGVMLHNSPLHF	TGTGCCAGTACCCAGGGGGTGATGTTGCATAATTCACCCCTCCACTTT
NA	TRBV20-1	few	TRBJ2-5	CSASPPPTETQYF	TGCAGTGCTAGCCCTCCCCCTACGGAGACCCAGTACTTC
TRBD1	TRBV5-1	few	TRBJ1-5	CASSAGGDQPQHF	TGCGCCAGCAGCGCAGGGGGGGATCAGCCCCAGCATTTT
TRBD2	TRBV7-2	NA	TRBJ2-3	CASSSLWAGGDTQYF	TGTGCCAGCAGCTCGCTCTGGGCGGGGGGAGATACGCAGTATTTT
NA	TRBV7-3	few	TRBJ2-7	CASSQTTSYEQYF	TGTGCCAGCAGCCAAACTACTTCCTACGAGCAGTACTTC
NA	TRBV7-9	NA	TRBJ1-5	CASSDGRRSNQPQHF	TGTGCCAGCAGCGATGGGAGGAGGAGCAATCAGCCCCAGCATTTT
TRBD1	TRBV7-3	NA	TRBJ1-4	CASNPRGQYNEKLFF	TGTGCCAGCAACCCACGGGGACAGTATAATGAAAAACTGTTTTTT
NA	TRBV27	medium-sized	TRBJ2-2	CASSSELTGELFF	TGTGCCAGCAGCTCGGAGCTGACCGGGGAGCTGTTTTTT
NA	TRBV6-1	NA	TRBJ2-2	CASSEKFPGKGGELFF	TGTGCCAGCAGTGAAAAGTTCCCAGGGAAGGGCGGGGAGCTGTTTTTT
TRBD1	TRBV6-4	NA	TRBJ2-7	CASSATGGKYF	TGTGCCAGCAGTGCAACAGGGGGCAAGTACTTC
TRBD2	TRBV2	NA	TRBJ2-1	CASSEALGLAGMNEQFF	TGTGCCAGCAGTGAAGCGCTAGGACTAGCGGGGATGAATGAGCAGTTCTTC
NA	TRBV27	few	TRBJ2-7	CASSLFGKYEQYF	TGTGCCAGCAGTTTATTCGGGAAGTACGAGCAGTACTTC
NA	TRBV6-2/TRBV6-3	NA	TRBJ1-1	CASSYGGGNTEAFF	TGTGCCAGCAGTTATGGGGGGGGGAACACTGAAGCTTTCTTT
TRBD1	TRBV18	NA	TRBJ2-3	CASSPITGASTDTQYF	TGTGCCAGCTCACCAATCACAGGGGCTAGCACAGATACGCAGTATTTT
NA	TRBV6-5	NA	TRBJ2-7	CASSYTYLTEQYF	TGTGCCAGCAGTTACACCTACCTTACCGAGCAGTACTTC
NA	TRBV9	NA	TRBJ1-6	CASSPKDNSPLHF	TGTGCCAGCAGCCCGAAAGATAATTCACCCCTCCACTTT
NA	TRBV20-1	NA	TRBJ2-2	CSAPQREVAGELFF	TGCAGTGCGCCGCAAAGGGAGGTGGCCGGGGAGCTGTTTTTT
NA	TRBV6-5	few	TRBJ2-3	CASSYGPVDTQYF	TGTGCCAGCAGTTACGGCCCCGTGGATACGCAGTATTTT
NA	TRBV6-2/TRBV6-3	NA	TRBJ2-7	CASSYPQDREGYEQYF	TGTGCCAGCAGTTACCCCCAGGACAGGGAGGGGTACGAGCAGTACTTC
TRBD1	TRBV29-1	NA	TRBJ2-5	CSVRDSPSETQYF	TGCAGCGTCAGGGACAGCCCCAGTGAGACCCAGTACTTC
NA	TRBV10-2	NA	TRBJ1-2	CASNGGRDYGYTF	TGCGCCAGCAATGGGGGGCGGGACTATGGCTACACCTTC
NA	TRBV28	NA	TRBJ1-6	CASTLGGSGWQNSPLHF	TGTGCCAGCACCCTCGGGGGGTCGGGGTGGCAAAATTCACCCCTCCACTTT
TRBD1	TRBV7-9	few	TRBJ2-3	CASSFSGGSPDTQYF	TGTGCCAGCAGCTTCTCAGGGGGTTCCCCAGATACGCAGTATTTT
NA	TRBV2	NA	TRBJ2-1	CASSEAKEDWNEQFF	TGTGCCAGCAGTGAGGCAAAGGAAGATTGGAATGAGCAGTTCTTC
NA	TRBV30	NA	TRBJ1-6	CAWNGDNSPLHF	TGTGCCTGGAATGGGGATAATTCACCCCTCCACTTT
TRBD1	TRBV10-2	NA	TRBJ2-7	CASSGTGTFGEQYF	TGTGCCAGCAGCGGGACAGGGACCTTCGGCGAGCAGTACTTC